This TCR beta chain was found in a study of shared clonotypes between healthy human individuals. Study-level findings and limits: Represented diversity, genetic and exposure-history alike, was limited by few donors.

Trimming removed 3 bases from V and 5 bases from J, with 10 bases in between. This CDR3 has 13 residues. The germline CDR1 and CDR2 sequences are MNHEY and SMNVEV (reference sequence). Here immunoSEQ multiplex PCR was the method, and the copy in TCRdb shows in-frame clones only, minus some. The sample consists of 2 million to 2.5 million clones, about 92% of them appearing once. With regard to this clone: Its antigen is still unknown.

This TCR came from a man between 18 and 29 years old in good health. Some clones in this sample may be carry-over from other donors' samples. Input material: naive CD4+ T cells from PBMCs. Subset here: CD45RA+ positively selected. The chain is built from TRBV27 and TRBJ2-5; D is perhaps TRBD2 (6 bases). The CDR3 DNA sequence: TGTGCCAGCAGTTTCCCTGGGGGGGAGACCCAGTACTTC. Translating it yields CASSFPGGETQYF.